The 19 T cell receptor beta chains presented below share a single source sample, sequenced in a study of blood T cell repertoires in COVID-19. The repertoire was sequenced with immunoSEQ multiplex PCR; TCRdb's copy has only in-frame clones and lacks some. The repertoire consists of about 200,000 clones, with roughly 90% occurring once and the leading ten covering about 0.8%. The specimen was peripheral blood. These receptors all stem from a man in his sixties with COVID-19, enrolled during active disease.

The chain recombines TRBV18 with TRBJ1-1; D may be TRBD1 (5 bases). Between the trimmed V and J ends, which lost 0 bases and 3 bases, there was a span of 20 bases. In germline, CDR1 is KGHSH, CDR2 LQKENI. This CDR3 is built from 18 residues. CDR3 loop: CASSPPVYQGSRDTEAFF. CDR3 bases: TGTGCCAGCTCACCACCGGTTTATCAGGGAAGTAGAGACACTGAAGCTTTCTTT.

The rearrangement uses TRBV2 and TRBJ1-2; no definite D call. CDR1 and CDR2 from the germline V gene are SNHLY and FYNNEI. With 10 bases removed from V and 6 bases from J, the gap between germline ends came to 18 bases. The CDR3 totals 13 residues. Here the CDR3 reads CATAWEGWDGYTF. The CDR3 DNA follows: TGTGCCACCGCTTGGGAGGGCTGGGATGGCTACACCTTC.

The chain recombines TRBV10-2 with TRBJ1-4; possible D gene TRBD1, 6 bases. CDR1 and CDR2 from the germline V gene are WSHSY and SAAADI. The CDR3 is 14 residues long. V was shortened by 6 bases and J by 0 bases, with 8 bases between the two germline ends. The CDR3: CASRTGATNEKLFF. The CDR3 DNA is TGCGCCAGCAGGACAGGAGCAACTAATGAAAAACTGTTTTTT.

V gene TRBV12-3 or TRBV12-4 combines with J gene TRBJ1-1, with D unresolved. The germline V and J ends were trimmed by 5 bases and 9 bases, with 10 bases remaining between them. This CDR3 contains 11 residues. The CDR3 DNA follows: TGTGCCAGCAGTGCCGGGTTTCAAGCTTTCTTT. Its translation is CASSAGFQAFF.

The J gene is TRBJ2-7, the V gene TRBV6-5; 10 bases agree with TRBD1. Germline V gene sequence: CDR1 MNHEY, CDR2 SVGAGI. V gave up 7 bases and J gave up 7 bases; unmatched junction bases: 7. CDR3 length: 13 residues. This chain's CDR3 is CASKRQGAGEQYF. CDR3 DNA sequence: TGTGCCAGCAAGAGACAGGGGGCTGGGGAGCAGTACTTC.

J is TRBJ1-2 and V is TRBV25-1; TRBD1 aligns across 8 bases. The CDR3 runs to 13 residues. Germline trimming cut 7 bases from V and 4 bases from J; bases unmatched to any gene: 5. Looked up from germline, CDR1 is MGHDK and CDR2 is SYGVNS. As DNA, the CDR3 is TGTGCCAGCACGGGGACAGGTTTCTATGGCTACACCTTC. Its translation: CASTGTGFYGYTF.

This clone was recorded a few times. J is TRBJ2-5 and V is TRBV3-1 (or the pseudogene TRBV3-2), with D perhaps TRBD2 (6 bases). Germline V gives CDR1 LGHDT, CDR2 YNNKEL (reference sequence). The ends were cut back, 1 base at V and 5 bases at J, with 14 bases in the middle. The CDR3 has 15 residues. The CDR3 nucleotides read TGTGCCAGCAGCCAAGGCCGGGGACTCAGCGAGACCCAGTACTTC. Translating it yields CASSQGRGLSETQYF.

The genes are TRBV27 and TRBJ1-6, with a possible D match to TRBD1 (5 bases). The ends were cut back, 5 bases at V and 7 bases at J, with 15 bases in the middle. The V gene's germline CDR1 is MNHEY and CDR2 SMNVEV (reference sequence). The CDR3 consists of 15 residues. CDR3 nucleotides: TGTGCCAGCAGTCCCAGCGGGGGGATCAATTCACCCCTCCACTTT. The encoded protein is CASSPSGGINSPLHF.

Only one count was recorded for this clone. The V gene is TRBV30, the J gene TRBJ1-5, with D possibly being TRBD1 (5 bases). The CDR3 sequence is 12 residues long. Trimming took 1 base from V and 6 from J, leaving 7 bases between them. Germline-derived CDR1 and CDR2 are GTSNPN and SVGIG (reference sequence). This CDR3 reads CAWSGGGQPQHF. The CDR3 DNA reads as TGTGCCTGGAGTGGCGGGGGTCAGCCCCAGCATTTT.

The CDR3 DNA follows: TGTGCCAGCAGCCACCCGCAAAGGGGCACTGAAGCTTTCTTT. Its translation: CASSHPQRGTEAFF. The J gene is TRBJ1-1, the V gene TRBV3-1 (or the pseudogene TRBV3-2), with a weak D call TRBD1 (5 bases). CDR1 is LGHDT and CDR2 is YNNKEL in the germline V gene (reference sequence). V lost 3 bases, J lost 4 bases, and 12 bases lay in between. The CDR3 loop spans 14 amino acids.

This clone appeared a single time. V usage is TRBV7-2 and J usage is TRBJ2-7, with 9 positions matching TRBD2. The CDR3 has 16 residues. Germline loops: CDR1 SGHTA, CDR2 FQGNSA. The ends lost 5 bases at V and 7 bases at J; junction bases unmatched: 15. For the CDR3, the DNA is TGTGCCAGCAGCGACCAATGGGGCGGGAGGGCCGGTGAGCAGTACTTC. Translated, it gives CASSDQWGGRAGEQYF.

This clone was seen just once. This chain links TRBV29-1 with TRBJ2-4, with D perhaps matching TRBD2 (5 bases). This CDR3 region has 14 residues. In germline, CDR1 is SQVTM, CDR2 ANQGSEA. Trimming left V 7 bases short and J 3 bases short, with 16 bases between. The CDR3, as DNA: TGCAGCGCCGGTGAGCGCCGGGGCAAAAACATTCAGTACTTC. Translation: CSAGERRGKNIQYF.

This chain joins TRBV5-1 and TRBJ2-2, with D possibly being TRBD2 (5 bases). V shed 2 bases and J shed 1 base, with 18 bases lying between them. The CDR3 runs to 18 residues. The germline V gene has CDR1 SGHRS and CDR2 YFSETQ. CDR3 amino acids: CASSFGGVGGLNTGELFF. The CDR3 DNA is TGCGCCAGCAGCTTCGGTGGGGTTGGCGGACTGAACACCGGGGAGCTGTTTTTT.

The rearrangement links TRBV7-2 to TRBJ1-6; D gene unclear. CDR3 length: 14 residues. Germline assignment: CDR1 SGHTA and CDR2 FQGNSA. The germline V and J ends were trimmed by 2 bases and 7 bases, with 9 bases remaining between them. The CDR3 protein is CASSLRAWNSPLHF. CDR3 in DNA: TGTGCCAGCAGCTTAAGAGCGTGGAATTCACCCCTCCACTTT.

V usage is TRBV3-1 (or the pseudogene TRBV3-2) and J usage is TRBJ2-5; 7 nucleotides agree with TRBD1. This CDR3 has 16 residues. The trim removed 0 bases at V and 2 bases at J, leaving 6 bases unmatched. Germline lookup yields CDR1 LGHDT and CDR2 YNNKEL (reference sequence). The CDR3 spells CASSQDRETGQETQYF. CDR3 DNA sequence: TGTGCCAGCAGCCAAGATCGTGAGACAGGGCAAGAGACCCAGTACTTC.

The chain joins TRBV19 to TRBJ1-2; TRBD1 aligns across 7 bases. CDR3 length equals 16 residues. Germline V lookup: CDR1 LNHDA, CDR2 SQIVND (reference sequence). V shed 2 bases, J shed 1 base, and the junction held 7 bases outside the gene matches. CDR3 nucleotides: TGTGCCAGTAGTATAAACCCCGGGACAGTTAACTATGGCTACACCTTC. Its translation is CASSINPGTVNYGYTF.

The J gene is TRBJ2-6, the V gene TRBV27; 11 bases agree with TRBD1. This CDR3 has 20 residues. CDR1 is MNHEY, CDR2 SMNVEV, per germline (reference sequence). V lost 6 bases, J lost 1 base, and 14 bases stayed unmatched. CDR3 nucleotides: TGTGCCAGCAGCCGGGACAGGGGGTTTCAGGGCCCTTCTGGGGCCAACGTCCTGACTTTC. Translating it yields CASSRDRGFQGPSGANVLTF.

There are a few counts of this clone. This chain joins TRBV19 and TRBJ1-4; D might be TRBD1 (6 bases). The germline gives CDR1 LNHDA, CDR2 SQIVND (reference sequence). This CDR3 is built from 13 residues. V was shortened by 5 bases and J by 4 bases, with 8 bases between the two germline ends. For the CDR3, the DNA is TGTGCCAGTAGTGGACAGCTTAATGAAAAACTGTTTTTT. This sequence encodes CASSGQLNEKLFF.

This chain connects TRBV6-6 to TRBJ1-2, with 10 bases identical to TRBD1. Germline V lookup: CDR1 MNHNY, CDR2 SVGAGI (reference sequence). Trimming cost V 6 bases and J 4 bases; bases outside gene matches: 11. CDR3 size: 16 residues. The CDR3 coding sequence is TGTGCCAGCAGGGAGACAGGGGGCGCGGCGGTCTATGGCTACACCTTC. Translated, it gives CASRETGGAAVYGYTF.